Below, 14 T cell receptor beta chains from the same sample are listed, as sequenced in a study of T-cell reconstitution after alpha-beta-depleted transplantation in children. Unique molecular identifiers were incorporated into the prepared TCRbeta library. TCRdb passed the PCR reads through MiXCR, listing each CDR3 protein once. The sample lists more than 200,000 distinct CDR3 sequences; more than 20% were seen once. The source material was PBMCs, mostly from graft donor cells, sampled 360 days after TCRalphabeta/CD19-depleted stem cell transplant. These receptors all come from a female patient between 2 and 15 years old who had a stem cell transplant for congenital amegakaryocytic thrombocytopenia, so the T cells may come from the graft donor.

A few counts support this clonotype. The V call is TRBV5-1, the J call TRBJ2-5; D is ambiguous. CDR3 length: 14 amino acids. V was cut by 2 bases and J by 1 base, with 9 bases left in between. Germline CDR1 reads SGHRS; CDR2 reads YFSETQ. The CDR3 DNA sequence: TGCGCCAGCAGCTTAGGTCCGATCCAAGAGACCCAGTACTTC. Its protein product is CASSLGPIQETQYF.

About this clonotype: A read error is possible here, since a much larger clone lies one base away. DNA of the CDR3: TGTGCCAGCAGACCTTGGACTAGCTCGAGCGAGCAGTACTTC. This sequence encodes CASRPWTSSSEQYF. The chain links TRBV28 to TRBJ2-7, with TRBD2 matching 8 bases. The CDR3 consists of 14 residues. Germline-derived CDR1 and CDR2 are MDHEN and SYDVKM. V gave up 6 bases and J gave up 6 bases; unmatched junction bases: 10. Complete variable domain (other parts from reference TRBV28 and TRBJ2-7): DVKVTQSSRYLVKRTGEKVFLECVQDMDHENMFWYRQDPGLGLRLIYFSYDVKMKEKGDIPEGYSVSREKKERFSLILESASTNQTSMYLCASRPWTSSSEQYFGPGTRLTVT.

J is TRBJ2-7 and V is TRBV4-2; 7 bases are shared with TRBD2. The CDR3 totals 16 residues. Germline V lookup: CDR1 LGHNA, CDR2 YNFKEQ. Trimming removed 1 base from V and 0 bases from J; junction bases left unmatched: 6. The CDR3 loop reads CASSQGGGLNSYEQYF. The CDR3 DNA follows: TGTGCCAGCAGCCAAGGGGGGGGACTGAACTCCTACGAGCAGTACTTC.

This chain connects TRBV20-1 to TRBJ2-7, with D possibly matching TRBD2 (6 bases). The CDR3 length is 17 residues. Germline CDR1 reads DFQATT; CDR2 reads SNEGSKA (reference sequence). Trimming removed 3 bases at V and 3 bases at J, with 24 bases between. DNA of the CDR3: TGCAGTGCTAGTTCGGACTATTCGACTCTAACGGTCTACGAGCAGTACTTC. It codes for CSASSDYSTLTVYEQYF.

The V call is TRBV11-2, the J call TRBJ2-3; no clear D gene. With 5 bases removed from V and 6 bases from J, the gap between germline ends came to 12 bases. Germline loops: CDR1 SGHAT, CDR2 FQNNGV. This CDR3 comprises 13 residues. In nucleotides, the CDR3 is TGTGCCAGCAGCGCCGCTAGGTACGATACGCAGTATTTT. It codes for CASSAARYDTQYF.

The table lists this clonotype with a few counts. This chain joins TRBV24-1 and TRBJ1-2; D not resolved. V was cut by 5 bases and J by 6 bases, with 12 bases left in between. The germline V gene has CDR1 KGHDR and CDR2 SFDVKD. CDR3 length: 13 residues. Written as DNA, the CDR3 is TGTGCCACCAGTGTTCCGGGGAGGAATGGCTACACCTTC. It encodes CATSVPGRNGYTF.

The table lists this clonotype with a few counts. The chain uses TRBV12-3 or TRBV12-4 and TRBJ2-7; TRBD2 matches at 10 bases. The V and J ends lost 5 bases and 2 bases, in that order; junction bases with no gene match: 3. The length of the CDR3 is 14 residues. The CDR3 nucleotides read TGTGCCAGCAGTCCCCTAGCGGGGGCCTACGAGCAGTACTTC. As protein: CASSPLAGAYEQYF.

The chain has TRBV12-3 or TRBV12-4 and TRBJ2-7; 8 positions match TRBD2. The CDR3 is 15 amino acids. V lost 4 bases and J lost 0; bases outside the gene matches: 5. CDR3 in DNA: TGTGCCAGCAGTTCCCGACTAGCGTACTCCTACGAGCAGTACTTC. Translated, it gives CASSSRLAYSYEQYF.

V and J are TRBV30 and TRBJ2-7; TRBD2 matches at 10 bases. This CDR3 has 17 residues. J gave up 0 bases and V 4 bases, and 12 bases lay outside the gene matches. CDR1 GTSNPN and CDR2 SVGIG come from the germline V gene (reference sequence). The CDR3 loop is CAWNPTRTSGGSYEQYF. The CDR3 DNA sequence: TGTGCCTGGAACCCTACAAGGACTAGCGGAGGCTCCTACGAGCAGTACTTC.

The chain joins TRBV3-1 to TRBJ1-2; maybe TRBD1 (5 bases). The germline V and J ends were trimmed by 4 bases and 5 bases, with 11 bases remaining between them. Germline CDR1 is LGHDT and CDR2 is YNNKEL (reference sequence). CDR3 size: 13 residues. CDR3 residues: CASSPGTVYGYTF. The CDR3 DNA follows: TGTGCCAGCAGCCCCGGGACGGTTTATGGCTACACCTTC.

The rearrangement joins TRBV7-9 to TRBJ2-4; D is undetermined. V shed 8 bases and J shed 0 bases, with 17 bases lying between them. Germline V lookup: CDR1 SEHNR, CDR2 FQNEAQ (reference sequence). The CDR3 runs 16 residues. The CDR3 DNA follows: TGTGCCAGCGGCCCTTGGGTCGATCGAGCCAAAAACATTCAGTACTTC. Translation: CASGPWVDRAKNIQYF.

This clonotype was counted a few times. V gene TRBV11-2 combines with J gene TRBJ1-3; no reliable D call. Germline V CDR1 and CDR2: SGHAT, FQNNGV. This CDR3 is 11 amino acids long. V was clipped by 5 bases and J by 7 bases, with 6 bases between them. CDR3 residues: CASSRRNTIYF. CDR3 sequence (DNA): TGTGCCAGCAGCCGGAGGAACACCATATATTTT.

This clonotype has at least ten counts. The chain couples TRBV4-3 to TRBJ1-4; D remains unclear. Germline CDR1 reads LGHNA; CDR2 reads YSLEER. This CDR3 has 15 amino acids. The ends were cut back, 1 base at V and 2 bases at J, with 8 bases in the middle. The CDR3, as DNA: TGCGCCAGCAGCCAAGGGTGGCAGACTAATGAAAAACTGTTTTTT. Its protein product is CASSQGWQTNEKLFF.

The chain joins TRBV4-3 to TRBJ2-1; TRBD2 matches 14 bases. CDR1 and CDR2 (germline): LGHNA, YSLEER. CDR3 length: 17 amino acids. V dropped 4 bases and J dropped 6; count of bases not matched to a gene: 8. The CDR3 sequence is CASSRTKTSGRVNEQFF. CDR3 DNA sequence: TGCGCCAGCAGCCGTACAAAGACTAGCGGGAGGGTCAATGAGCAGTTCTTC.